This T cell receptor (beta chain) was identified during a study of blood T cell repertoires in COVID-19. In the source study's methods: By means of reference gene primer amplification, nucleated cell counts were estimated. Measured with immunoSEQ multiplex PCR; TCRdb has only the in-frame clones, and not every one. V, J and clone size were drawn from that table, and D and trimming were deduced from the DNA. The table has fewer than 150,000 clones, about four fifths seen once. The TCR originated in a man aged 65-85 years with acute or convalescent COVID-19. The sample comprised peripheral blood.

Written as DNA, the CDR3 is TGTGCCAGCAGCCCGATGGGACAATTCGATGGCTACACCTTC. Its protein product is CASSPMGQFDGYTF. The chain employs TRBV7-2 and TRBJ1-2; weak D call: TRBD1 (6 bases). Germline values: CDR1 SGHTA, CDR2 FQGNSA. The CDR3 consists of 14 residues. Deletions cut 5 bases from V and 6 bases from J, with 16 bases between. The full variable domain, completed using reference TRBV7-2 and TRBJ1-2, is GAGVSQSPSNKVTEKGKDVELRCDPISGHTALYWYRQSLGQGLEFLIYFQGNSAPDKSGLPSDRFSAERTGGSVSTLTIQRTQQEDSAVYLCASSPMGQFDGYTFGSGTRLTVV.